This TCR beta chain comes out of a study of metastatic and nonmetastatic thyroid tumors. At the level of the study: The study looked at repertoires side by side in blood and in tumor or nodule tissue from malignant and benign thyroid patients.

TCRdb re-called the PCR reads via MiXCR. The profile shows approximately 11,000 clones, under 30% of them singletons. This clone is medium-sized within its sample. None of the patients had undergone any treatment ahead of thyroid surgery. V was clipped by 6 bases and J by 4 bases; unmatched bases: 12. The CDR3 contains 17 residues. Germline V CDR1 and CDR2: MRHNA, SNTAGT. This TCR was recovered from a male donor with papillary thyroid cancer or a benign thyroid nodule (not recorded which). Some clones in this sample may be carry-over from other donors' samples. The chain employs TRBV6-4 and TRBJ2-1; 10 nucleotides align to TRBD2. Sequencing was done on a sample of tumor tissue. CDR3 residues: CASRFETSGLPYNEQFF. Here the CDR3 DNA reads TGTGCCAGCAGATTCGAGACTAGCGGGCTCCCTTACAATGAGCAGTTCTTC.